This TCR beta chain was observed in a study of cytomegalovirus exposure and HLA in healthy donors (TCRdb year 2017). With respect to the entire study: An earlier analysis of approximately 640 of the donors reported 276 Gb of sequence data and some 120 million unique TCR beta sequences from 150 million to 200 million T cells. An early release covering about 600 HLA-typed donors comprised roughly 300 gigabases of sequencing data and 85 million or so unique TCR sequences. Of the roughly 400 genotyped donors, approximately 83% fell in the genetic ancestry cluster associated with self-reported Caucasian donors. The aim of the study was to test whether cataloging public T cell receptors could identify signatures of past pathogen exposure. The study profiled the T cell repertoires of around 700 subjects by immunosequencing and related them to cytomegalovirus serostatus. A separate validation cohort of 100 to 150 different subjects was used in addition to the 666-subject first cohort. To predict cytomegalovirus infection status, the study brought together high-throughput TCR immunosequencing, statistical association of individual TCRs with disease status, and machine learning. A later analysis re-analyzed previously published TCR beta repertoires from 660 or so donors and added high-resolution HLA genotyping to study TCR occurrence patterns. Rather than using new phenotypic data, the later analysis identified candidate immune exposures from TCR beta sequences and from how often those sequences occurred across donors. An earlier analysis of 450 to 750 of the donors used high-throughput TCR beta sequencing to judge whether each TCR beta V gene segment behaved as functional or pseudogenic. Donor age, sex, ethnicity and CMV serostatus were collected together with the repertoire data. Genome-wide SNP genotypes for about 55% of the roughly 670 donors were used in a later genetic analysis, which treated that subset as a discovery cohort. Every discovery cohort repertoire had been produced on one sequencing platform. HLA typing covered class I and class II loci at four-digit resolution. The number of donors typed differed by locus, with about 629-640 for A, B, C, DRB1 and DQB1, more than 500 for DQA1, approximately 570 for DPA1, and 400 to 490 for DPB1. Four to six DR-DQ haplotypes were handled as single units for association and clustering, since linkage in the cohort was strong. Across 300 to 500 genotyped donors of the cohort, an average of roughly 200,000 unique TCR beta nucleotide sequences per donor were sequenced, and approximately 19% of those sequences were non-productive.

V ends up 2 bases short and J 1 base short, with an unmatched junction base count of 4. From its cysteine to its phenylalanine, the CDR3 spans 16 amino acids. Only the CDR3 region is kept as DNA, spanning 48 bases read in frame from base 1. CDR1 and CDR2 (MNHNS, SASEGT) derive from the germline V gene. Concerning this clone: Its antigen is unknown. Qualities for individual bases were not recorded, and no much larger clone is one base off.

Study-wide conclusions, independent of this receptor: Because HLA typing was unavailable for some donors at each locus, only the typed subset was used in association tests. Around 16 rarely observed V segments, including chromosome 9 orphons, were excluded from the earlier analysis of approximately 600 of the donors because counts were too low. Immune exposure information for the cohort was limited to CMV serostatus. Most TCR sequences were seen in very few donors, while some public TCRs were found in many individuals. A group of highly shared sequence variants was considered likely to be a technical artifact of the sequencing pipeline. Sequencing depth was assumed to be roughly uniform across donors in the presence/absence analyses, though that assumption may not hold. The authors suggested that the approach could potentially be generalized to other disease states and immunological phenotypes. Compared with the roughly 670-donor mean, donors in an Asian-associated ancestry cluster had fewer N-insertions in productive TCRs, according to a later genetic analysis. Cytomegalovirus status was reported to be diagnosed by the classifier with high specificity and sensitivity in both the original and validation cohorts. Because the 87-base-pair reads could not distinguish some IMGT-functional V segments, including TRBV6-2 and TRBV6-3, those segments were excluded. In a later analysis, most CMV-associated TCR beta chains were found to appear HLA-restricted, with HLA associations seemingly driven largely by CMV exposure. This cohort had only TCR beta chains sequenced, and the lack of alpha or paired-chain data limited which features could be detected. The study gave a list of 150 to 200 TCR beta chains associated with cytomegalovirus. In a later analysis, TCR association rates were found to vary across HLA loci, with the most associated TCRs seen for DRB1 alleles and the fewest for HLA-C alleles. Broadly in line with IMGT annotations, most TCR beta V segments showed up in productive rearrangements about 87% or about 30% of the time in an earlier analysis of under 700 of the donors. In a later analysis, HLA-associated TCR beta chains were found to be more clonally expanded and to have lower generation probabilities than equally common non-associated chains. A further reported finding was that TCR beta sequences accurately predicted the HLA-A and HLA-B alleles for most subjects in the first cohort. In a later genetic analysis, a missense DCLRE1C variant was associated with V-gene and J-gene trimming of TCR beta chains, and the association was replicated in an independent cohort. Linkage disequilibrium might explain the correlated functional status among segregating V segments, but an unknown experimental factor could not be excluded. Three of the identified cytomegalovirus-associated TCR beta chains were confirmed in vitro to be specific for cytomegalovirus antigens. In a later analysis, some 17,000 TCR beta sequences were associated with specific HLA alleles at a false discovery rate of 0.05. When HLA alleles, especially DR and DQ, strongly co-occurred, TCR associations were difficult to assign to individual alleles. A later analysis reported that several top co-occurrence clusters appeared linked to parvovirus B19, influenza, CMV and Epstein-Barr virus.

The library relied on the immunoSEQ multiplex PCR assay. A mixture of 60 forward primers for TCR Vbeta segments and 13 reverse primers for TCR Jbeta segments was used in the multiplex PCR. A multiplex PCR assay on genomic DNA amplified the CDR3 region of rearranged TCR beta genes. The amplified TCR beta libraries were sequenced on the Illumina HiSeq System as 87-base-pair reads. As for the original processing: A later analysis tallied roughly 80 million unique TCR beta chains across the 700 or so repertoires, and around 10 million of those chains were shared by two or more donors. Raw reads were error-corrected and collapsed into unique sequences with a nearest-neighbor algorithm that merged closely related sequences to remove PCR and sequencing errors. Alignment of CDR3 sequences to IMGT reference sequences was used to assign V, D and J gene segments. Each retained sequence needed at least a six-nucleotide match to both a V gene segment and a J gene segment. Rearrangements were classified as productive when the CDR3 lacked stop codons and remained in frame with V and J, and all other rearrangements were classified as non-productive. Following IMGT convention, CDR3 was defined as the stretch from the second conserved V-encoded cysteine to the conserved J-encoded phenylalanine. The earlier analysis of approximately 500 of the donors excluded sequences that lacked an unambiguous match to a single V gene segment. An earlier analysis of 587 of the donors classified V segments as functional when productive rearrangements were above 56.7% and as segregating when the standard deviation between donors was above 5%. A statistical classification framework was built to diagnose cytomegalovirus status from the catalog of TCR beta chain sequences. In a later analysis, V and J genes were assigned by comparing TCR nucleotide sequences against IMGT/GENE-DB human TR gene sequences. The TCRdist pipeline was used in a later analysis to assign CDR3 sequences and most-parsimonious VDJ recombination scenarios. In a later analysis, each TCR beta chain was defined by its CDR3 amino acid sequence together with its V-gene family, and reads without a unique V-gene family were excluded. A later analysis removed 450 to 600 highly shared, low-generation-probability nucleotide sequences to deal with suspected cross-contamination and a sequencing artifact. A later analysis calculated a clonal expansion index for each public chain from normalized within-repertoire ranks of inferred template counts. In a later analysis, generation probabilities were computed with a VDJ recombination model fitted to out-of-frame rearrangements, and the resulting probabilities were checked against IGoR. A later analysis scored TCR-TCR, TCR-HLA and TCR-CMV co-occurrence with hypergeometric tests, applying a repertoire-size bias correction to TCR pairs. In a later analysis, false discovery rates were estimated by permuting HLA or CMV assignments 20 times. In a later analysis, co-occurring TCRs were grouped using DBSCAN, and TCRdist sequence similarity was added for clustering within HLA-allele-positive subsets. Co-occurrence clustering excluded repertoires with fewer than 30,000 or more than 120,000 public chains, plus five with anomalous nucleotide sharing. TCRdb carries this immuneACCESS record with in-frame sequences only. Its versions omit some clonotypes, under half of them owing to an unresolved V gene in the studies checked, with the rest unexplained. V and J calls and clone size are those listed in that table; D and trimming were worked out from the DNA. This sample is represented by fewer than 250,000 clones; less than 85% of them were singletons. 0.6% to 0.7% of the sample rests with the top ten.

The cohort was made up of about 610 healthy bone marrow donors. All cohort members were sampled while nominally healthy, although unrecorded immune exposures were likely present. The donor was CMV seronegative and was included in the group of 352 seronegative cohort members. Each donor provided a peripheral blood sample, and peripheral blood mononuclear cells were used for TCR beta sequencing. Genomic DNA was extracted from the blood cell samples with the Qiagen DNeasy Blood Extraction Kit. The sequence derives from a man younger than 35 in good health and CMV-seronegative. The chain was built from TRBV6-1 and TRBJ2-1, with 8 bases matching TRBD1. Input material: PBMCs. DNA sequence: TGTGCCAGCAGTGAACTTGGGACAGGATCCTACAATGAGCAGTTCTTC. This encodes CASSELGTGSYNEQFF.